This entry concerns a single T cell receptor (beta chain). The data are from a study of cytomegalovirus exposure and HLA in healthy donors. The roughly 120-subject validation cohort, separate from the approximately 660-subject first cohort, included the donors. Clones were sequenced by immunoSEQ multiplex PCR, and TCRdb holds only the in-frame ones, with some missing. The sample carries about 260,000 clones, 90% recorded once. This TCR was sampled from a woman aged 25-40 years in good health and CMV-seronegative. Material for sequencing was PBMCs.

The CDR3 region has the DNA TGTGCCAGCAGTTTGTACAGGGTCTCCGGGGCCAACGTCCTGACTTTC. As protein: CASSLYRVSGANVLTF. V and J are TRBV28 and TRBJ2-6, with D perhaps TRBD1 (6 bases). Germline CDR1 MDHEN, CDR2 SYDVKM. With 3 bases removed from V and 4 bases from J, the gap between germline ends came to 13 bases. This CDR3 is built from 16 residues.